This TCR beta chain was sequenced in a study of OX40 agonist ivuxolimab in advanced cancers. Study summary: The mean age was roughly 60 years, ranging from about 23 to 85, with roughly four fifths of participants male.

As regards this clone: Its cognate antigen is unknown.

Germline V gene data show CDR1 as SGHTA and CDR2 as FQGTGA. The CDR3 extends over 13 amino acids. Trimming left V 5 bases short and J 4 bases short, with 9 bases between. Produced via immunoSEQ multiplex PCR; TCRdb's table is partial and in-frame only. The sample holds nearly 70,000 clones, 86% seen once. Overall study results and limits: Doses of 0.1 to 3.0 mg/kg were accompanied by clonal expansion of CD4+ and CD8+ blood T cells by week 6. Researchers did not determine the expanded peripheral T cells' antigen specificity.

Sequenced material: CD4+ or CD8+ T cells sorted from blood, taken in a trial of the OX40 agonist ivuxolimab. The V gene is TRBV7-3, the J gene TRBJ1-3, with D perhaps TRBD1 (5 bases). The origin of this receptor is an adult with an advanced solid tumor such as melanoma, head and neck, liver or kidney cancer. DNA of the CDR3: TGTGCCAGCAGCCCGGGACTCGGAAACACCATATATTTT. Protein sequence: CASSPGLGNTIYF.